These 3 T cell receptor beta chains came from one sample sequenced in a study of T cells in Graves' hyperthyroidism and ophthalmopathy. Amplification yielded TCR beta CDR3 regions, with RNA transcripts as the source. First-round RT-PCR with HTBI primers amplified the TCR CDR3 region. TCRdb used MiXCR to reprocess the multiplex PCR reads, holding one entry per CDR3 protein. The sample holds some 600,000 distinct CDR3 sequences; about 43% are singletons and the top ten take just over 8%. The sample comprised peripheral blood or thyroid tissue (not recorded which). Receptors originate from a young woman with Graves' hyperthyroidism.

This chain links TRBV5-1 with TRBJ1-5; D call uncertain. Trimming cost V 0 bases and J 11 bases, with 9 bases left between them. This CDR3 contains 12 residues. Germline V gives CDR1 SGHRS, CDR2 YFSETQ. CDR3 bases: TGCGCCAGCAGCTTGGGCCAAGAGACCCAGCATTTT. Translating gives CASSLGQETQHF.

The chain has TRBV6-4 and TRBJ1-1, with no clear D. V lost 5 bases and J lost 10, with 11 bases in between. The germline CDR1 and CDR2 sequences are MRHNA and SNTAGT. The CDR3 has 11 residues. Here the CDR3 reads CASSPPVGAFF. In DNA form, the CDR3 reads TGTGCCAGCAGTCCCCCGGTGGGAGCTTTCTTT.

The V and J genes are TRBV5-4 and TRBJ2-7, with D unresolved. Germline V gives CDR1 SGHNT, CDR2 YYREEE (reference sequence). V was trimmed by 5 bases and J by 2 bases, leaving 20 bases between them. This CDR3 has 16 amino acids. In nucleotides, the CDR3 is TGTGCCAGCAGTCCGCCCCCCCCGGGCCCTACCTACGAGCAGTACTTC. It is translated as CASSPPPPGPTYEQYF.